The source of this T cell receptor beta chain is a study of T cells in Graves' hyperthyroidism and ophthalmopathy. This clonotype was observed at least ten times. Per germline, CDR1 DFQATT and CDR2 SNEGSKA (reference sequence). V was cut by 0 bases and J by 0 bases, with 13 bases left in between. The CDR3 contains 16 residues. Together with thyroid ultrasound, orbital computed tomography, serum thyroxine and TRAb, clinical symptoms were used for diagnoses. Amplified TCR beta CDR3 regions came from RNA transcripts. During a first-round RT-PCR of the TCR CDR3, the HTBI primer set was used. A single record per CDR3 protein comes from TCRdb applying MiXCR to the multiplex PCR reads. The table has about 300,000 distinct CDR3 sequences, roughly 19% seen once.

The TCR was taken from a man between 50 and 59 years old with Graves' ophthalmopathy. This chain connects TRBV20-1 to TRBJ2-3; D not certain. The sequencing input was blood. CDR3 sequence (DNA): TGCAGTGCTAGAGATCTGGCCCAGGATAGCACAGATACGCAGTATTTT. Its protein is CSARDLAQDSTDTQYF.